The next 5 T cell receptor beta chains were all read from a single sample in a study of CD8 T cell repertoires and HIV-1 epitope variants. TCRdb keeps only in-frame clones here, not all; method: immunoSEQ multiplex PCR. The repertoire has several thousand clones, about two thirds of them found once; the top ten carry approximately 41%. No antigen is known for these receptors. The sequencing sample was made of cultured CD8+ T cells derived from PBMCs. These receptors all stem from a male donor with HIV.

The V and J genes are TRBV6-5 and TRBJ2-1; 9 bases match TRBD2. V lost 6 bases to trimming and J lost 4 bases; unmatched junction nucleotides: 4. The germline gives CDR1 MNHEY, CDR2 SVGAGI. The CDR3 has 14 residues. DNA of the CDR3: TGTGCCAGCAGGCCGACTAGCGGATACAATGAGCAGTTCTTC. It translates to CASRPTSGYNEQFF.

With regard to this clone: Its ends do not fully match the called genes, so a read error is possible. The chain couples TRBV11-3 to TRBJ2-1; a possible D gene is TRBD1 (5 bases). Germline assignment: CDR1 SGHNT and CDR2 YENEEA. CDR3 length: 14 amino acids. DNA of the CDR3: TGTGCCAGCAGCCTCGCCCCAGGGTACAATGAGCAGCTCTTC. Its protein product is CASSLAPGYNEQLF.

This clone came up a few times. The chain links TRBV5-6 to TRBJ2-7, with TRBD1 identical over 12 bases. This CDR3 comprises 15 residues. The germline V gene encodes CDR1 SGHDT and CDR2 YYEEEE. The V gene end was trimmed by 4 bases and the J gene end by 5 bases; junction bases not matched to a gene: 7. Written as DNA, the CDR3 is TGTGCCAGCAGCCCCGGGACAGGGGGCTTCGACGAGCAGTACTTC. It encodes CASSPGTGGFDEQYF.

V is TRBV28 and J is TRBJ2-2; TRBD2 matches 10 bases. The CDR3 is 16 residues long. J lost 4 bases, V lost 6 bases, and 8 bases had no gene match. Germline CDR1 MDHEN, CDR2 SYDVKM. The CDR3 region is CASRRILAGFTGELFF. CDR3 sequence (DNA): TGTGCCAGCAGACGTATACTAGCGGGATTCACCGGGGAGCTGTTTTTT. Full variable domain (missing parts from reference TRBV28 and TRBJ2-2): DVKVTQSSRYLVKRTGEKVFLECVQDMDHENMFWYRQDPGLGLRLIYFSYDVKMKEKGDIPEGYSVSREKKERFSLILESASTNQTSMYLCASRRILAGFTGELFFGEGSRLTVL.

CDR3 coding DNA: TGCGCCAGCAGCCAAGATAGGGCCCTAGCGGGGAGCTCCTACAATGAGCAGTTCTTC. Its translation is CASSQDRALAGSSYNEQFF. The chain is built from TRBV4-1 and TRBJ2-1; 9 bases agree with TRBD2. The CDR3 is 19 residues long. Trimming removed 0 bases from V and 0 bases from J; junction bases left unmatched: 9. Germline values: CDR1 MGHRA, CDR2 YSYEKL.